This T cell receptor beta chain was obtained from a study of response to subunit inactivated influenza vaccine. About this clonotype itself: Antigen specificity is unknown. The junction departs from germline at one end; a sequencing error may be responsible.

Findings and limits, study-wide: Few new T cells, the authors suggested, are recruited by each seasonal influenza vaccination.

From the RT-PCR reads, TCRdb called clonotypes with MiXCR, one entry per CDR3 protein. Of hundreds of thousands of distinct CDR3 sequences listed, approximately 18% are singletons. Source: PBMCs from blood, taken more than 4 days after vaccination. This clonotype was obtained from a man aged 50 to 60 who received an inactivated influenza vaccine.

CDR3 protein: CASSPGPSYSEQFF. The CDR3 nucleotides are TGTGCCAGCAGCCCGGGACCCAGCTACAGTGAGCAGTTCTTC. This sequence joins TRBV12-3 or TRBV12-4 and TRBJ2-1, with D perhaps given as TRBD1 or TRBD2 (5 bases each). There are 14 residues in the CDR3.